This T cell receptor beta chain was profiled in a study of blood T cells in healthy people across ages. PCR was performed a second time for roughly 6 to 12 cycles using a sample-barcoded 5' primer and a J-beta primer mix. Using its own MiXCR run on the 5' RACE reads, TCRdb lists one record per CDR3 protein. The table records some 850,000 distinct CDR3 sequences, under 30% of them present only once. In this sample, this clonotype turned up a few times. Germline CDR1 is SQVTM and CDR2 is ANQGSEA. The V and J ends lost 4 bases and 6 bases, in that order; junction bases with no gene match: 2. This CDR3 is built from 11 residues. The same specimen was also included in a second study, on T cells of mothers and their children.

The chain has TRBV29-1 and TRBJ1-2; 7 positions agree with TRBD1. Sequencing was carried out using blood. The TCR sequence derives from a boy aged 5-17 years in good health. CDR3 in amino acids: CSVGQGHGYTF. The CDR3 DNA reads TGCAGCGTTGGACAGGGCCATGGCTACACCTTC.